Each of the 13 T cell receptor beta chains below was sequenced from the same sample in a study of blood T cell repertoires in COVID-19. Libraries were prepared by immunoSEQ multiplex PCR; TCRdb keeps only in-frame clonotypes and omits some of them. The table lists 150,000 to 200,000 clones, 85% of them singletons. Sequenced material: peripheral blood. The origin of the receptors is a human donor with acute or convalescent COVID-19. The donor label of this sample is uncertain.

This clone was recorded only once. The rearrangement links TRBV5-1 to TRBJ1-6, with a weak D call TRBD1 (6 bases). Trimming removed 1 base at V and 8 bases at J, with 13 bases between. In germline, CDR1 is SGHRS, CDR2 YFSETQ. The CDR3 spans 15 residues. CDR3 residues: CASSLPSGQHSPLHF. The CDR3 bases are TGCGCCAGCAGCTTGCCATCAGGACAGCATTCACCCCTCCACTTT.

The chain recombines TRBV9 with TRBJ2-7, with 8 bases aligning to TRBD1. With V trimmed by 2 bases and J by 4 bases, 2 bases remained unmatched. Looked up from germline, CDR1 is SGDLS and CDR2 is YYNGEE. This CDR3 has 13 residues. The CDR3 protein is CASSVDREYEQYF. Written as DNA, the CDR3 is TGTGCCAGCAGCGTGGACAGGGAGTACGAGCAGTACTTC.

The V and J genes are TRBV5-4 and TRBJ2-3; tentative D call: TRBD2 (6 bases). The V gene's germline CDR1 is SGHNT and CDR2 YYREEE (reference sequence). The CDR3 spans 15 residues. Trimming took off 0 bases at V and 0 bases at J, with 8 bases between the two ends. The CDR3 region has the DNA TGTGCCAGCAGCTTGGGGGGGACTAGCACAGATACGCAGTATTTT. Translated, it gives CASSLGGTSTDTQYF.

The chain carries TRBV5-1 and TRBJ2-2; 8 bases match TRBD1. Germline V gene lookup returns CDR1 SGHRS and CDR2 YFSETQ. The CDR3 has 15 amino acids. V shed 4 bases and J 2 bases; nucleotides not matched to a gene: 4. The CDR3 DNA follows: TGCGCCAGCAGCACTGACAGGGGAAACACCGGGGAGCTGTTTTTT. Translated, it gives CASSTDRGNTGELFF.

This clone was counted between two and nine times. This chain connects TRBV19 to TRBJ1-5, with D possibly matching TRBD1 (6 bases). Trimming left V 3 bases short and J 3 bases short, with 12 bases between. The CDR3 runs 15 residues. The germline V gene has CDR1 LNHDA and CDR2 SQIVND (reference sequence). CDR3 region: CASSILTGSNQPQHF. CDR3 DNA: TGTGCCAGTAGTATTTTGACAGGATCCAATCAGCCCCAGCATTTT. Full variable domain (outside the CDR3, taken from reference TRBV19 and TRBJ1-5): DGGITQSPKYLFRKEGQNVTLSCEQNLNHDAMYWYRQDPGQGLRLIYYSQIVNDFQKGDIAEGYSVSREKKESFPLTVTSAQKNPTAFYLCASSILTGSNQPQHFGDGTRLSIL.

J is TRBJ1-2 and V is TRBV15, with 7 bases that match TRBD1. Per the germline V gene, CDR1 is LNHNV and CDR2 is YYDKDF (reference sequence). After removal of 5 bases from V and 4 bases from J, the junction contained 10 bases not matched to a gene. This CDR3 has 15 amino acids. CDR3: CATSPERGLGYGYTF. The CDR3 DNA sequence: TGTGCCACCAGCCCGGAGAGGGGGCTAGGCTATGGCTACACCTTC. The variable domain in full, with the rest retrieved from reference TRBV15 and TRBJ1-2, is DAMVIQNPRYQVTQFGKPVTLSCSQTLNHNVMYWYQQKSSQAPKLLFHYYDKDFNNEADTPDNFQSRRPNTSFCFLDIRSPGLGDTAMYLCATSPERGLGYGYTFGSGTRLTVV.

The V call is TRBV21-1, the J call TRBJ2-2; the table's D call, TRBD2, has no DNA check behind it. TRBV21-1 is recorded as a pseudogene. The CDR3 consists of 16 residues. CDR3 in DNA: TGTGCCAGCAGCCCTCGGGGGGCCCTGGACACCGGGGAGCTGTTTTTT. Amino acids: CASSPRGALDTGELFF.

The chain is built from TRBV15 and TRBJ2-3, with 8 bases that match TRBD2. The germline CDR1 and CDR2 sequences are LNHNV and YYDKDF (reference sequence). This CDR3 comprises 15 residues. J lost 9 bases, V lost 1 base, and 9 bases had no gene match. CDR3 residues: CATSRGAGDQPTQYF. CDR3 DNA: TGTGCCACCAGCAGAGGAGCGGGGGACCAACCAACGCAGTATTTT.

The chain uses TRBV6-4 and TRBJ1-2; D is possibly TRBD1 (6 bases). CDR3 length: 14 residues. Trimming removed 6 bases from V and 1 base from J, with 12 bases in between. Germline lookup yields CDR1 MRHNA and CDR2 SNTAGT. The CDR3 coding sequence is TGTGCCAGCAGCCCGACAGGATTTAACTATGGCTACACCTTC. It yields the protein CASSPTGFNYGYTF.

The chain carries TRBV27 and TRBJ1-5; D uncertain. V lost 3 bases and J lost 0, with 9 bases in between. The length of the CDR3 is 15 residues. The germline gives CDR1 MNHEY, CDR2 SMNVEV (reference sequence). The CDR3 coding sequence is TGTGCCAGCAGTTTGACTTTGTATAGCAATCAGCCCCAGCATTTT. It yields the protein CASSLTLYSNQPQHF.

This clone appeared many times. Germline is not matched at one junction end, which may reflect a read error. The chain carries TRBV29-1 and TRBJ1-1, with a weak D call TRBD1 (5 bases). The CDR3 runs to 15 residues. From germline, CDR1 is SQVTM and CDR2 ANQGSEA. The CDR3 is CSFDLLGQDYTEAFF. As DNA, the CDR3 is TGCAGCTTTGACCTGCTGGGGCAGGATTACACTGAAGCTTTCTTT.

The rearrangement uses TRBV19 and TRBJ1-1; D perhaps matches TRBD1 (5 bases). This CDR3 contains 15 residues. Germline CDR1 and CDR2: LNHDA and SQIVND (reference sequence). Between the trimmed V and J ends, which lost 5 bases and 1 base, there was a span of 14 bases. The CDR3 sequence is CASSSRVRGNTEAFF. Here the CDR3 DNA reads TGTGCCAGTAGTTCCAGGGTTAGAGGGAACACTGAAGCTTTCTTT.

The chain employs TRBV20-1 and TRBJ2-7, with TRBD1 matching over 7 bases. CDR1 and CDR2 from the germline V gene are DFQATT and SNEGSKA (reference sequence). The CDR3 consists of 11 residues. V gave up 6 bases and J gave up 3 bases; unmatched junction bases: 2. DNA of the CDR3: TGCAGTGCCTGGGACAGCTACGAGCAGTACTTC. Amino acid sequence: CSAWDSYEQYF.